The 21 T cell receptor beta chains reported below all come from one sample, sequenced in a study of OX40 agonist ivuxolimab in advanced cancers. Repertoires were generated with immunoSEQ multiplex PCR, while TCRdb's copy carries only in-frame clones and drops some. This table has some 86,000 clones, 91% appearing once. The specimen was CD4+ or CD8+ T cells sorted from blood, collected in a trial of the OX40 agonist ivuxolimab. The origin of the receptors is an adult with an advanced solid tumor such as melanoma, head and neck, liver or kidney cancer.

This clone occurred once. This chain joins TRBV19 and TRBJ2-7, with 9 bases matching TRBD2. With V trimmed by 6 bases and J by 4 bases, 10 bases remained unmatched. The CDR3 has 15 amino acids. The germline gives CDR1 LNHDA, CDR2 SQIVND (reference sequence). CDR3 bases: TGTGCCAGTAGAGAGCTGGCGGGAGGGACTTACGAGCAGTACTTC. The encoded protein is CASRELAGGTYEQYF.

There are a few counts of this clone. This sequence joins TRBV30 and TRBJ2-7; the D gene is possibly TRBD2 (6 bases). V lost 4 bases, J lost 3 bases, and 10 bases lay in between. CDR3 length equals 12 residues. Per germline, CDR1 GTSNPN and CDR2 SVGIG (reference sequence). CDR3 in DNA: TGTGCCTGGAATACGGGGGACTACGAGCAGTACTTC. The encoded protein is CAWNTGDYEQYF.

CDR3 residues: CASKPGQKVYEQYF. The CDR3, as DNA: TGTGCCAGCAAGCCGGGACAGAAAGTCTACGAGCAGTACTTC. The chain uses TRBV27 and TRBJ2-7, with 7 bases fitting TRBD1. The CDR3 has 14 residues. The ends lost 7 bases at V and 3 bases at J; junction bases unmatched: 9. Germline V gives CDR1 MNHEY, CDR2 SMNVEV (reference sequence).

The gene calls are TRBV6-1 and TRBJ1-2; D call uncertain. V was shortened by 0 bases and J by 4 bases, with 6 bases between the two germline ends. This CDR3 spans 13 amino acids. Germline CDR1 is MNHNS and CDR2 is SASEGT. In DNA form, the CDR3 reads TGTGCCAGCAGTGAAGCGAGTAGCTATGGCTACACCTTC. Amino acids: CASSEASSYGYTF.

CDR3 DNA sequence: TGTGCCAGCAGCAACGGACTAGCCGGCGTCGAGCAGTACTTC. Its translation: CASSNGLAGVEQYF. V usage is TRBV11-2 and J usage is TRBJ2-7; 8 bases are shared with TRBD2. In germline, CDR1 is SGHAT, CDR2 FQNNGV. This CDR3 is built from 14 residues. Trimming cost V 5 bases and J 6 bases; bases outside gene matches: 9.

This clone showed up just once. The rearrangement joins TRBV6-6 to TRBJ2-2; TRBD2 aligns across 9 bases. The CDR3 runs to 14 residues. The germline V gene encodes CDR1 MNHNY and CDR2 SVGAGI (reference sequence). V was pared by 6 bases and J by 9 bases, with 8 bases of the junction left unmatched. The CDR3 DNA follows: TGTGCCAGCAGGACTAGCGGAGGGGTCCGGGAGCTGTTTTTT. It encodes CASRTSGGVRELFF.

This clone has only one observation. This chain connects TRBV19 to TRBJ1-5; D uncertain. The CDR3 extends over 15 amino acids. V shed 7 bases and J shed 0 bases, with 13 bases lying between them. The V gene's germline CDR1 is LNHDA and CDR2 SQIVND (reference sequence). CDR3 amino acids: CASKQWHYSNQPQHF. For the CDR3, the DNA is TGTGCCAGTAAGCAGTGGCATTATAGCAATCAGCCCCAGCATTTT.

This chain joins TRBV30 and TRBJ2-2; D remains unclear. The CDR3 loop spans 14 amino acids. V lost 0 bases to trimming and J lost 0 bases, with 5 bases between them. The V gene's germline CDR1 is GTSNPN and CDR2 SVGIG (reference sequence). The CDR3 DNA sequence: TGTGCCTGGAGTGTGCAGTCGAACACCGGGGAGCTGTTTTTT. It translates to CAWSVQSNTGELFF.

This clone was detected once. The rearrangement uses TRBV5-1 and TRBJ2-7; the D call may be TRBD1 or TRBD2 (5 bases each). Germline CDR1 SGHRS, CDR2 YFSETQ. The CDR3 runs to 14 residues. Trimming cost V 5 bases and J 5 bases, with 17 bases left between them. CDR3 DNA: TGCGCCAGCAGGTTTGGAGCAGGGAGCAACGAGCAGTACTTC. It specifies CASRFGAGSNEQYF.

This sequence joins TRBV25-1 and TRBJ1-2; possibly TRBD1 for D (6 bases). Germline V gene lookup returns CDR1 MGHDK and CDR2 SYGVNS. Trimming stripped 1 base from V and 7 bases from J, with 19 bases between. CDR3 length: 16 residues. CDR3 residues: CASSEFGVRGSSGYTF. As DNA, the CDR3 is TGTGCCAGCAGTGAATTCGGTGTCAGGGGATCTAGTGGCTACACCTTC.

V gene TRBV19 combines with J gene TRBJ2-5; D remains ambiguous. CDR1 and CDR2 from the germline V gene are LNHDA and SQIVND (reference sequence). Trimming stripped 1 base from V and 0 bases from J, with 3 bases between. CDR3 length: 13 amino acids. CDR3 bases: TGTGCCAGTAGTATAGGTAACCAAGAGACCCAGTACTTC. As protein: CASSIGNQETQYF.

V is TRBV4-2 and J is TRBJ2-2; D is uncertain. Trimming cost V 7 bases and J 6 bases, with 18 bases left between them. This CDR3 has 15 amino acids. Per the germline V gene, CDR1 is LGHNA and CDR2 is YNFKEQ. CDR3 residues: CASTPQAKQPGELFF. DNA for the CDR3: TGTGCCAGCACCCCCCAAGCCAAGCAACCCGGGGAGCTGTTTTTT.

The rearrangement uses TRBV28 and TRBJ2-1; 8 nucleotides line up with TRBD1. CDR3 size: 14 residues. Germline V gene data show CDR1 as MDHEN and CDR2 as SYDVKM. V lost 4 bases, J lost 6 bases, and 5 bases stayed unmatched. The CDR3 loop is CASSWDRRINEQFF. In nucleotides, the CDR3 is TGTGCCAGCAGTTGGGACAGGAGAATCAATGAGCAGTTCTTC. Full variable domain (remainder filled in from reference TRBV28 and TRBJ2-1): DVKVTQSSRYLVKRTGEKVFLECVQDMDHENMFWYRQDPGLGLRLIYFSYDVKMKEKGDIPEGYSVSREKKERFSLILESASTNQTSMYLCASSWDRRINEQFFGPGTRLTVL.

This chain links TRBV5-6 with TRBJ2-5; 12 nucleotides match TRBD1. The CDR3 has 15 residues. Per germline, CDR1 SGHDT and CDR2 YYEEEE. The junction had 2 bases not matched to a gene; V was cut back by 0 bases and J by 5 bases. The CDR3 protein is CASSLAGTGGETQYF. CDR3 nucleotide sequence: TGTGCCAGCAGCTTGGCCGGGACAGGGGGCGAGACCCAGTACTTC.

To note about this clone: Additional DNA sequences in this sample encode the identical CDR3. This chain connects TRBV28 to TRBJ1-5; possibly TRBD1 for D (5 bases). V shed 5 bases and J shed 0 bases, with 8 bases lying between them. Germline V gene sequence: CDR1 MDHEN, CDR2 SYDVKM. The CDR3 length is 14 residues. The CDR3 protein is CASSGGGSNQPQHF. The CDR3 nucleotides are TGTGCCAGCAGTGGGGGAGGTAGCAATCAGCCCCAGCATTTT.

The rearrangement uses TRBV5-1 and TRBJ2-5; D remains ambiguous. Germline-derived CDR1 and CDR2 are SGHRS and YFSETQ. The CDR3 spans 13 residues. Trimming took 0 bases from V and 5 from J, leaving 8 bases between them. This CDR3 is CASSLGHRETQYF. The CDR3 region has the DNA TGCGCCAGCAGCTTGGGGCATCGGGAGACCCAGTACTTC.

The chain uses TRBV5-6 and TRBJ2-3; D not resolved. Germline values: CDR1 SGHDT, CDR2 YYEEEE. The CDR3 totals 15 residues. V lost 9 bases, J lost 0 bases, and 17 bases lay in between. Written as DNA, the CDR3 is TGTGCCACCTCATTAATATCGGATAGCACAGATACGCAGTATTTT. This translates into CATSLISDSTDTQYF. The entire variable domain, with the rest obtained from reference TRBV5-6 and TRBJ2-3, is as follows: DAGVTQSPTHLIKTRGQQVTLRCSPKSGHDTVSWYQQALGQGPQFIFQYYEEEERQRGNFPDRFSGHQFPNYSSELNVNALLLGDSALYLCATSLISDSTDTQYFGPGTRLTVL.

Here the CDR3 reads CASSLRGHTGLTFF. Written as DNA, the CDR3 is TGTGCCAGCAGCTTAAGGGGGCACACAGGGCTGACTTTCTTT. The chain has TRBV5-8 and TRBJ1-1; TRBD1 aligns across 7 bases. The germline gives CDR1 SGHTS, CDR2 YDEGEE. With V trimmed by 2 bases and J by 12 bases, 13 bases remained unmatched. The CDR3 runs to 14 residues.

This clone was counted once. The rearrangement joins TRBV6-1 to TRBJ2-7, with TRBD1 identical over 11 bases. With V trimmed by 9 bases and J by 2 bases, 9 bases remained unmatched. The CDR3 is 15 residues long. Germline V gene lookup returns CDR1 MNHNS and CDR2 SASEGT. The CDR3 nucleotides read TGTGCCAGTGTACCCGGGACAGGGGGGGCCTACGAGCAGTACTTC. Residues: CASVPGTGGAYEQYF.

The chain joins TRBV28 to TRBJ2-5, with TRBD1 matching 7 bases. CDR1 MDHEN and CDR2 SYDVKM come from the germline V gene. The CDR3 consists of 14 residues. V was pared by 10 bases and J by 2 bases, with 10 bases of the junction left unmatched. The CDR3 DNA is TGTGCCACCACAACAGGGGTAGGGCAAGAGACCCAGTACTTC. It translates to CATTTGVGQETQYF.

The CDR3 loop reads CASSPVAGGLTDTQYF. CDR3 nucleotide sequence: TGTGCCAGCAGCCCAGTAGCGGGAGGCCTCACAGATACGCAGTATTTT. This chain links TRBV9 with TRBJ2-3; TRBD2 matches at 10 bases. Germline V CDR1 and CDR2: SGDLS, YYNGEE. V lost 4 bases to trimming and J lost 2 bases; unmatched junction nucleotides: 7. The CDR3 is 16 amino acids.